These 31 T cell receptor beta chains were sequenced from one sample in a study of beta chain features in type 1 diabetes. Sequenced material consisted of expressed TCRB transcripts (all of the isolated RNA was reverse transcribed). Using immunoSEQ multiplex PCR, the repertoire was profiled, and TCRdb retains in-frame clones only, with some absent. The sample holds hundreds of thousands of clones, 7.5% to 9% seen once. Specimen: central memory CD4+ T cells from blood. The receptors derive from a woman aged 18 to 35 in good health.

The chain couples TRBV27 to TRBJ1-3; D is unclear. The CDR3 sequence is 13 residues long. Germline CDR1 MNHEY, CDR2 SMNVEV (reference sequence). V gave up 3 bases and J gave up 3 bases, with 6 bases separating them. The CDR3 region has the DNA TGTGCCAGCAGTTTGTTCGGTGGAAACACCATATATTTT. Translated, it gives CASSLFGGNTIYF.

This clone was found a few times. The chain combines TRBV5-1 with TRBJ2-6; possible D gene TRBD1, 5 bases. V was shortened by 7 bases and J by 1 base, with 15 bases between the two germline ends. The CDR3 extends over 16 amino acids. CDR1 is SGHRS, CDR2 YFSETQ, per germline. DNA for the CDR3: TGCGCCAGCCGCAGGGATCTCGGTTCTGGGGCCAACGTCCTGACTTTC. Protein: CASRRDLGSGANVLTF.

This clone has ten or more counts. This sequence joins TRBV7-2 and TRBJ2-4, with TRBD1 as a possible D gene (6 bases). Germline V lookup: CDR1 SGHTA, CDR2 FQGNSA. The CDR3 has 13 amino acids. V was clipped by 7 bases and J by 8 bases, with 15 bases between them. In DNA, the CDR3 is TGTGCCAGCACCGAGGACAGACTTGACATTCAGTACTTC. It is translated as CASTEDRLDIQYF.

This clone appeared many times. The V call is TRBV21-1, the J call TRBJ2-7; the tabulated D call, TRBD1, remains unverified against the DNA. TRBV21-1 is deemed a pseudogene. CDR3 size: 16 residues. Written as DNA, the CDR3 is TGTGCCAGACGCGTCAATCTCGACAGCCACTCCTACGAGCAGTACTTC. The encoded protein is CARRVNLDSHSYEQYF.

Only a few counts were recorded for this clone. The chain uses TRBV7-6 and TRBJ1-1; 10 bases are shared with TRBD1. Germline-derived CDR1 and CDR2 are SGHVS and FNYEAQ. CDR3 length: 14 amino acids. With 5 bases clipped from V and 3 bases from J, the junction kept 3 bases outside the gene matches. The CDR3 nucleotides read TGTGCCAGCAGCGCGGACAGGGGGGACACTGAAGCTTTCTTT. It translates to CASSADRGDTEAFF.

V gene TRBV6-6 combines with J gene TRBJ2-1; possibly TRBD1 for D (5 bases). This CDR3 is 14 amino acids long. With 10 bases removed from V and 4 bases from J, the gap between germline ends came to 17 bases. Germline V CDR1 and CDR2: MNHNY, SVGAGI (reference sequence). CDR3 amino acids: CATMGLAAYNEQFF. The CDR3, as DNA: TGTGCCACCATGGGGCTGGCGGCTTACAATGAGCAGTTCTTC.

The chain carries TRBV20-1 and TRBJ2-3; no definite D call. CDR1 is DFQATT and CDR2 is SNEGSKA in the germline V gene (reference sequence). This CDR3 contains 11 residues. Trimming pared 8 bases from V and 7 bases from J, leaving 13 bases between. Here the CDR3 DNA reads TGCAGTTGGGTGGATATAAATACGCAGTATTTT. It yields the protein CSWVDINTQYF.

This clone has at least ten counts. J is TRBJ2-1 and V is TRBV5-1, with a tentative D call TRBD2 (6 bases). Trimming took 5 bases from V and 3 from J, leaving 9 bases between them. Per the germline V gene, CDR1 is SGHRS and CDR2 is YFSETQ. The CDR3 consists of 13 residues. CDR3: CASSQDYYNEQFF. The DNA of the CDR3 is TGCGCCAGCAGTCAGGACTACTACAATGAGCAGTTCTTC.

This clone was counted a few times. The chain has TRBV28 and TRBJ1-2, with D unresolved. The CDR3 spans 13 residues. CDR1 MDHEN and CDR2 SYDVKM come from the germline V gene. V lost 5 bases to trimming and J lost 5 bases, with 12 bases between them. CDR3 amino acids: CASSPLPEYGYTF. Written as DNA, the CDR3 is TGTGCCAGCAGTCCCCTTCCGGAATATGGCTACACCTTC.

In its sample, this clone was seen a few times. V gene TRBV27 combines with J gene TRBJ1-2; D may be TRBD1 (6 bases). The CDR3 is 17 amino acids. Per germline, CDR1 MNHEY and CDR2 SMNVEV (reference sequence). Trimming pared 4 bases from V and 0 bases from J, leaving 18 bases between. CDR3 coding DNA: TGTGCCAGCAGTTCCCACGCCCCGGGACACGCTAACTATGGCTACACCTTC. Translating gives CASSSHAPGHANYGYTF.

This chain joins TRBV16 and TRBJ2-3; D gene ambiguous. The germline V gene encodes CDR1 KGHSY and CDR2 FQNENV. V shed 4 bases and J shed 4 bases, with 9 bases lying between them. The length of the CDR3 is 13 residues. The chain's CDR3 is CASSRPLSDTQYF. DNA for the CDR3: TGTGCCAGCAGCCGGCCCCTCTCAGATACGCAGTATTTT.

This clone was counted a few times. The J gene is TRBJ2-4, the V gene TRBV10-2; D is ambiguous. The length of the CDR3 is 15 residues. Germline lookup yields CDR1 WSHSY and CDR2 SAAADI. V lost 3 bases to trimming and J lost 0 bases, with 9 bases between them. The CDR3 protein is CASSDDTVAKNIQYF. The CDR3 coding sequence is TGCGCCAGCAGTGATGACACTGTAGCCAAAAACATTCAGTACTTC.

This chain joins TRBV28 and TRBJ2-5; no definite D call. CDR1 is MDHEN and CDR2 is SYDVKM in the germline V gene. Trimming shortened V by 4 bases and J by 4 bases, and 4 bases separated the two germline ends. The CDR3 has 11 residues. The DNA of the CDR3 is TGTGCCAGCAGTTCCTTAGAGACCCAGTACTTC. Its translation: CASSSLETQYF.

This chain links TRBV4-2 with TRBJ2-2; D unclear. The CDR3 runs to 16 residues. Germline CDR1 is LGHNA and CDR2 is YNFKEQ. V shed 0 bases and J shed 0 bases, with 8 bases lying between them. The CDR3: CASSQDTSANTGELFF. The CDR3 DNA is TGTGCCAGCAGCCAAGACACAAGCGCGAACACCGGGGAGCTGTTTTTT.

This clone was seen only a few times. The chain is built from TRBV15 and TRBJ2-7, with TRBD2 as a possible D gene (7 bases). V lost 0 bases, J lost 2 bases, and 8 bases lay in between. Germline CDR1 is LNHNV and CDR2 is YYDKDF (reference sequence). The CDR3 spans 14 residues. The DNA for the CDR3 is TGTGCCACCAGCAGAGAAGGGGGGGCCTACGAGCAGTACTTC. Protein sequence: CATSREGGAYEQYF. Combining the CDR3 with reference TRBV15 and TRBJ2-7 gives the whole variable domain DAMVIQNPRYQVTQFGKPVTLSCSQTLNHNVMYWYQQKSSQAPKLLFHYYDKDFNNEADTPDNFQSRRPNTSFCFLDIRSPGLGDTAMYLCATSREGGAYEQYFGPGTRLTVT.

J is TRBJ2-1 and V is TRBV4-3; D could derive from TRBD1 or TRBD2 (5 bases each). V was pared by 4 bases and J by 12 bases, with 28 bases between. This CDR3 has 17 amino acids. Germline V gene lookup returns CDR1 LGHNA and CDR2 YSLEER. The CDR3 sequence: CASSPGAGQIWNRGQFF. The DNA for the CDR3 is TGCGCCAGCAGCCCCGGGGCAGGGCAGATTTGGAACCGGGGGCAGTTCTTC.

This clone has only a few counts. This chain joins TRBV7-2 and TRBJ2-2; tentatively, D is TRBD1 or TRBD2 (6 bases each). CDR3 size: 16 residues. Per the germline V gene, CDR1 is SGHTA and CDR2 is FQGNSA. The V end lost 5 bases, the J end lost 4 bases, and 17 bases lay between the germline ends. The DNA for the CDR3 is TGTGCCAGCAGCCCGGGACGGGGGCGAGGCACCGGGGAGCTGTTTTTT. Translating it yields CASSPGRGRGTGELFF.

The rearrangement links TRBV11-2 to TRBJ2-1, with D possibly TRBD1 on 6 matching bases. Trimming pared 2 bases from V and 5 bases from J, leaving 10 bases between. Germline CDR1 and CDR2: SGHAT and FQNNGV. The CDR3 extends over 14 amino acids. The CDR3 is CASSLQQGHNEQFF. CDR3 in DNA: TGTGCCAGCAGCTTACAACAGGGTCACAATGAGCAGTTCTTC.

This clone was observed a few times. The CDR3 bases are TGTGCCTCCCAGGCTGGAGAAAAACTGTTTTTT. Protein sequence: CASQAGEKLFF. The chain has TRBV2 and TRBJ1-4; no firm D call. Germline V gives CDR1 SNHLY, CDR2 FYNNEI. This CDR3 comprises 11 residues. The V end was cut by 11 bases, the J end by 8 bases, with 12 bases between.

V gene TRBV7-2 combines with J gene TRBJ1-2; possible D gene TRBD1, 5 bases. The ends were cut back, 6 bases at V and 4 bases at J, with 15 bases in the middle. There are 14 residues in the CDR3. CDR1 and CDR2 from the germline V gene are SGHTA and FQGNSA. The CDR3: CASRPDATVYGYTF. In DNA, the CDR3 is TGTGCCAGCAGACCGGACGCGACAGTCTATGGCTACACCTTC.

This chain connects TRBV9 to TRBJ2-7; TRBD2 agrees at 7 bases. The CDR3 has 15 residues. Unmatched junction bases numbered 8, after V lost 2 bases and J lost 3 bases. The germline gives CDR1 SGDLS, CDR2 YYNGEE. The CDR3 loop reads CASSVQAGSNYEQYF. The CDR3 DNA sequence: TGTGCCAGCAGCGTCCAAGCGGGGAGTAACTACGAGCAGTACTTC.

The CDR3 spells CASSGRSSQTHWGYGYTF. The CDR3 DNA reads as TGTGCCAGTAGTGGGAGGAGTTCACAGACCCACTGGGGCTATGGCTACACCTTC. This chain links TRBV19 with TRBJ1-2; D is undetermined. Germline V lookup: CDR1 LNHDA, CDR2 SQIVND (reference sequence). Deletions cut 5 bases from V and 4 bases from J, with 26 bases between. The CDR3 has 18 amino acids.

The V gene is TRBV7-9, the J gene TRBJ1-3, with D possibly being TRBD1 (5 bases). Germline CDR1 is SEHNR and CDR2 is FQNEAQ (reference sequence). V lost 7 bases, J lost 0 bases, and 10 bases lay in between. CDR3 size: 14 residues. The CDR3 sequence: CASTLGGSGNTIYF. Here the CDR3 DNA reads TGTGCCAGCACCCTGGGGGGCTCTGGAAACACCATATATTTT. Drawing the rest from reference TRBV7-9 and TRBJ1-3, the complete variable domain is DTGVSQNPRHKITKRGQNVTFRCDPISEHNRLYWYRQTLGQGPEFLTYFQNEAQLEKSRLLSDRFSAERPKGSFSTLEIQRTEQGDSAMYLCASTLGGSGNTIYFGEGSWLTVV.

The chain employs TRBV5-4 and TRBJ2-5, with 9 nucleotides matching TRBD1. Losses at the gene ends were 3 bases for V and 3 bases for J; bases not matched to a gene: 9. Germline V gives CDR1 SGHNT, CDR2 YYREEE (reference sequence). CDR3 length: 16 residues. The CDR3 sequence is CASSSGTGSGKETQYF. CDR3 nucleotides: TGTGCCAGCAGCTCAGGGACAGGGTCGGGGAAAGAGACCCAGTACTTC.

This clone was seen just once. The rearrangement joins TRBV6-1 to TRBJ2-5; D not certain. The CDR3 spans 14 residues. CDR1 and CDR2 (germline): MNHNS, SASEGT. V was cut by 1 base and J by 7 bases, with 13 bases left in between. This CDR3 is CASSEEAYRGTQYF. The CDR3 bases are TGTGCCAGCAGTGAAGAGGCGTATCGAGGGACCCAGTACTTC.

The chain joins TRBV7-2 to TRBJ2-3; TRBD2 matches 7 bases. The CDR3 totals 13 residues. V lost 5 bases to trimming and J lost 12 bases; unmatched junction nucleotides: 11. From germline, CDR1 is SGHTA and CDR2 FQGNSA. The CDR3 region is CASSPLLTSEQYF. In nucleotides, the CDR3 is TGTGCCAGCAGCCCTCTGTTAACTAGCGAACAGTATTTT.

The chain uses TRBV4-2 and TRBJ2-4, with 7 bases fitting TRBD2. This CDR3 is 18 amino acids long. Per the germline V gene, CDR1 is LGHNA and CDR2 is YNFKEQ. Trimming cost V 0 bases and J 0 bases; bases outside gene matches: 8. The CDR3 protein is CASSQDSAGVIAKNIQYF. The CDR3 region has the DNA TGTGCCAGCAGCCAAGATTCGGCGGGGGTTATAGCCAAAAACATTCAGTACTTC.

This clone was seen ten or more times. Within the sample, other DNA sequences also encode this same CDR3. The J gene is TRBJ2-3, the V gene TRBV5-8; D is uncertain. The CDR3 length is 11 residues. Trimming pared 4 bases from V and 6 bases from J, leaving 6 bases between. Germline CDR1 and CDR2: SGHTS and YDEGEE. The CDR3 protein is CASSLVDTQYF. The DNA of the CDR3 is TGTGCCAGCAGCCTGGTTGATACGCAGTATTTT.

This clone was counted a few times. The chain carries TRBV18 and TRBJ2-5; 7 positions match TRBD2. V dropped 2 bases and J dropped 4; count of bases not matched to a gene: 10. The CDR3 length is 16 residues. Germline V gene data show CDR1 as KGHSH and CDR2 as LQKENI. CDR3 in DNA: TGTGCCAGCTCACCAATACCCAGCGGGAACGGAGAGACCCAGTACTTC. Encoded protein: CASSPIPSGNGETQYF.

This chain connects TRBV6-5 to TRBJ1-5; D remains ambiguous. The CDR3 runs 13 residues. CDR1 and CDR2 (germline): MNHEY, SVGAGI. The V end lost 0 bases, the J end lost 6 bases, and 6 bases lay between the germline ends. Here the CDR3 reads CASSYSRSQPQHF. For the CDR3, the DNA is TGTGCCAGCAGTTACTCACGGAGTCAGCCCCAGCATTTT.

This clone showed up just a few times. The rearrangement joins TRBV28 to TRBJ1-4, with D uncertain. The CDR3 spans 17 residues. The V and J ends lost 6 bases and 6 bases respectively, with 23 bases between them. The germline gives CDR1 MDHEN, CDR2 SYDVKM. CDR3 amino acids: CASSPRTPGRRDEKLFF. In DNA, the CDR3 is TGTGCCAGCAGCCCCCGGACGCCCGGGAGAAGGGATGAAAAACTGTTTTTT.